A single T cell receptor beta chain is shown here with its context. Its target is unknown. Cell sorting via CD45RO/CCR7/CD25/CD127/CD95/CD27 was performed to obtain CD4+ naive, central memory, regulatory and stem cell-like memory cells. The authors reverse transcribed all of the isolated RNA, so sequencing captured expressed TCRB transcripts. Only in-frame clones appear in the TCRdb table, and some are missing; sequencing was by immunoSEQ multiplex PCR. The sample shows some 330,000 clones, approximately 11% of them seen only once. Trimming cost V 1 base and J 9 bases, with 13 bases left between them. The germline CDR1 and CDR2 sequences are SGHDN and FVKESK. The CDR3 runs 14 residues. The sample is drawn from a study of beta chain features in type 1 diabetes. Turning to the study itself: Cell yields, gender and age were comparable in patients and healthy donors. Whole-study results and caveats: In every one of the four CD4+ subsets, TCRB CDR3s were moderately but significantly shorter in Type 1 diabetes patients.

The chain joins TRBV14 to TRBJ2-1, with a tentative D call TRBD2 (6 bases). Sequenced sample: naive CD4+ T cells from blood. The sequence was obtained from a woman aged 25 to 39 in good health. CDR3 sequence: CASSQGVGGREQFF. The CDR3, as DNA: TGTGCCAGCAGCCAAGGGGTCGGGGGACGTGAGCAGTTCTTC.